This TCR beta chain was captured in a study of T cell repertoires in cytomegalovirus infection. Across the study: Public TCR beta signatures provided an indication of both CMV infection and a matching HLA type.

Remarks on this clonotype: Its antigen is undetermined.

Each CDR3 protein gets one entry after TCRdb re-called the reads with MiXCR. This sample has roughly 600,000 distinct CDR3 sequences, with approximately 25% found just once. Findings and caveats of the study: Adding up the frequency of public TCR beta families identified people who carried CMV plus the relevant HLA. Across the ex vivo response, the dominant clonotypes were HLA-C-restricted CMV-specific TCR beta clonotypes.

The clonotype originates from a human donor in good health (CMV status not recorded). Some clones in this sample may be carry-over from other donors' samples. Sequencing used CD8+ T cells from PBMCs.

CDR3 nucleotide sequence: TGTGCCAGTATACCCGGGACCGACGGGGGCTATGGCTACACCTTC. Translated: CASIPGTDGGYGYTF. V usage is TRBV19 and J usage is TRBJ1-2; a weak D match, TRBD1 (5 bases). The CDR3 has 15 amino acids. V lost 7 bases and J lost 4, with 19 bases in between. The germline V gene has CDR1 LNHDA and CDR2 SQIVND (reference sequence).